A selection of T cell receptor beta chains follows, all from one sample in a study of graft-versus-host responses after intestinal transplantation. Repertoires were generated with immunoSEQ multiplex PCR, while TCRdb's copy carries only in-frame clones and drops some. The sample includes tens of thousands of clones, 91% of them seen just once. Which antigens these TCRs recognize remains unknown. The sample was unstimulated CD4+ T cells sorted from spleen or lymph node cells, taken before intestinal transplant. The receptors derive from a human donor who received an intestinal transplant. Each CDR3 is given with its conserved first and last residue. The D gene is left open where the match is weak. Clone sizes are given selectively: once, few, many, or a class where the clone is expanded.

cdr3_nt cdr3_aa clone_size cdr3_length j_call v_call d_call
TGTGCCATCAGTACCCGGACTAGCGGGGGAGAGACCCAGTACTTC CAISTRTSGGETQYF - 15 TRBJ2-5 TRBV10-3 TRBD2
TGTGCCAGCAAATTCATATCGGGCACAGATACGCAGTATTTT CASKFISGTDTQYF - 14 TRBJ2-3 TRBV7-2 -
TGCGCCAGCAGCCAATCGACAGGCCTGAGCTCCTACGAGCAGTACTTC CASSQSTGLSSYEQYF - 16 TRBJ2-7 TRBV4-3 -
TGTGCCAGCAGTTTGGGTCAGGGAAGCAATCAGCCCCAGCATTTT CASSLGQGSNQPQHF few 15 TRBJ1-5 TRBV2 -
TGTGCCAGCAGTGAAACTGTCGCGAACTATGGCTACACCTTC CASSETVANYGYTF - 14 TRBJ1-2 TRBV6-1 -
TGCGCCAGCAGCCAAGATGGGGGGGACGAGCAGTACTTC CASSQDGGDEQYF - 13 TRBJ2-7 TRBV4-3 TRBD2
TGTGCCAGTAGTGTACAGGGAATAAGGGAAAAACTGTTTTTT CASSVQGIREKLFF - 14 TRBJ1-4 TRBV19 -
TGCGCCAGCAGTTCGCTCTTGGGGGGCTACGAGCAGTACTTC CASSSLLGGYEQYF once 14 TRBJ2-7 TRBV5-1 -
TGCGCCAGCAGCCATGAGACACGAAGCTCCTACAATGAGCAGTTCTTC CASSHETRSSYNEQFF - 16 TRBJ2-1 TRBV4-1 -
TGTGCCAGCAGTCCCGCCGGGACAAGGGATCAGCCCCAGCATTTT CASSPAGTRDQPQHF - 15 TRBJ1-5 TRBV7-9 -
TGCGCCAGCAGCCAACCCGTTGTAGTTCTCTCCTACAATGAGCAGTTCTTC CASSQPVVVLSYNEQFF - 17 TRBJ2-1 TRBV4-1 -
TGTGCCAGCTCACCGGGCCTCGACAGGGGGTACGAGCAGTACTTC CASSPGLDRGYEQYF once 15 TRBJ2-7 TRBV18 TRBD1
TGCGCCAGCAGGGGAGGCACTAATGAAAAACTGTTTTTT CASRGGTNEKLFF - 13 TRBJ1-4 TRBV5-1 -
TGTGCCAGCAGGACTTTTAAGTTAAACACCGGGGAGCTGTTTTTT CASRTFKLNTGELFF - 15 TRBJ2-2 TRBV6-1 -
TGTGCCAGCAGTTACGGAGACAGGGCTAACACTGAAGCTTTCTTT CASSYGDRANTEAFF - 15 TRBJ1-1 TRBV6-5 TRBD1
TGTGCCAGCAGCTTAGCCGGACAGTTCTCAGAAGCTTTCTTT CASSLAGQFSEAFF - 14 TRBJ1-1 TRBV7-8 -
TGTGCCAGCAGCGGAATAGCGGGGGTACACGAGCAGTACTTC CASSGIAGVHEQYF - 14 TRBJ2-7 TRBV7-6 TRBD2
TGTGCCAGCAGCTCAGGTGAACAGGAGATCTACGAGCAGTACTTC CASSSGEQEIYEQYF - 15 TRBJ2-7 TRBV7-2 -
TGTGCCAGTAGTATAAGGACAGGGGTTGGCACAGATACGCAGTATTTT CASSIRTGVGTDTQYF once 16 TRBJ2-3 TRBV19 TRBD1
TGTGCCAGCAGTCCGACTCCTAACTATGGCTACACCTTC CASSPTPNYGYTF once 13 TRBJ1-2 TRBV27 -
TGTGCCAGCAGCTTAGAGGGCGGGGCGGTCTACGAGCAGTACTTC CASSLEGGAVYEQYF - 15 TRBJ2-7 TRBV7-9 -
TGTGCCAGCAGTGAAATGGGGGGTTCTAACTATGGCTACACCTTC CASSEMGGSNYGYTF - 15 TRBJ1-2 TRBV2 -
TGTGCCAGCAGTGAATCCAACCCGGGACTAGCGGGGGTAGAGACCCAGTACTTC CASSESNPGLAGVETQYF - 18 TRBJ2-5 TRBV25-1 TRBD2
TGTGCCAGCAGAGGATTCGGAACAGGGTCGCGGACTAGTAACTATGGCTACACCTTC CASRGFGTGSRTSNYGYTF - 19 TRBJ1-2 TRBV5-6 -
TGTGCCAGCAGCTACACGGGACAGGTTGAAAAACTGTTTTTT CASSYTGQVEKLFF few 14 TRBJ1-4 TRBV6-5 TRBD1
TGCAGCGTTCCTGGGCCTAGCGGATACACAGATACGCAGTATTTT CSVPGPSGYTDTQYF - 15 TRBJ2-3 TRBV29-1 TRBD2
TGTGCCAGCTCACCAGGGGCTGGCTACACCTTC CASSPGAGYTF - 11 TRBJ1-2 TRBV18 -
TGTGCCAGCGGGGGGATAGAGACCCAGTACTTC CASGGIETQYF once 11 TRBJ2-5 TRBV7-2 -
TGTGCCAGTAGTATAGATTGGGGCAGGAACACTGAAGCTTTCTTT CASSIDWGRNTEAFF - 15 TRBJ1-1 TRBV19 -
TGTGCCTGGAGCCCCCTACTGTGGGACACGACGTATGGCTACACCTTC CAWSPLLWDTTYGYTF - 16 TRBJ1-2 TRBV30 -
TGCGCCAGCAGCTCCTCCAGGGGCGGGTCTAATTCACCCCTCCACTTT CASSSSRGGSNSPLHF - 16 TRBJ1-6 TRBV5-1 -